These 27 T cell receptor beta chains came from one sample sequenced in a study of T cell clones after liver transplantation. Generated by immunoSEQ multiplex PCR, the TCRdb table keeps only in-frame clones and is missing some. The table lists some 80,000 clones, about 85% of them singletons. The sample consisted of CD4+ T cells from blood, taken 48 to 50 months after liver transplant. The receptors stem from a human patient who received a liver transplant. Some T cells may be provided by the graft donor.

The chain carries TRBV28 and TRBJ1-2; 10 bases fit TRBD1. With 6 bases clipped from V and 5 bases from J, the junction kept 6 bases outside the gene matches. This CDR3 is built from 14 residues. CDR1 is MDHEN, CDR2 SYDVKM, per germline. The CDR3, as DNA: TGTGCCAGCAGCACGACAGGGGGCGCTTATGGCTACACCTTC. Translation: CASSTTGGAYGYTF.

By share, this clone counts as medium-sized. This chain connects TRBV7-2 to TRBJ1-2, with D unresolved. Trimming cost V 0 bases and J 5 bases, with 13 bases left between them. The V gene's germline CDR1 is SGHTA and CDR2 FQGNSA. The CDR3 has 15 amino acids. Written as DNA, the CDR3 is TGTGCCAGCAGCTTAGCACGGAGAAGTACTTATGGCTACACCTTC. This codes for CASSLARRSTYGYTF.

V and J are TRBV21-1 and TRBJ2-1; the listed D gene, TRBD1, was not tested against the DNA. TRBV21-1 is classified as a pseudogene. The CDR3 loop spans 14 amino acids. The CDR3 sequence: CASMGGQGSNEQFF. The CDR3 DNA reads as TGTGCCAGCATGGGGGGACAGGGGAGCAATGAGCAGTTCTTC.

This sequence joins TRBV5-6 and TRBJ2-7; a weak D match, TRBD2 (6 bases). Trimming removed 3 bases at V and 0 bases at J, with 16 bases between. The CDR3 length is 16 residues. Looked up from germline, CDR1 is SGHDT and CDR2 is YYEEEE. The CDR3 DNA sequence: TGTGCCAGCAGCTCGTCCCGGAGGGGCAACTCCTACGAGCAGTACTTC. Its translation: CASSSSRRGNSYEQYF.

As regards this clone: Distinct nucleotide sequences in the sample also encode this CDR3. The genes are TRBV2 and TRBJ2-7; 9 positions agree with TRBD2. Germline trimming cut 7 bases from V and 1 base from J; bases unmatched to any gene: 5. This CDR3 is 14 amino acids long. CDR1 SNHLY and CDR2 FYNNEI come from the germline V gene. CDR3 residues: CASTAGGGSYEQYF. CDR3 in DNA: TGTGCCAGCACGGCGGGGGGGGGTTCCTACGAGCAGTACTTC.

The chain carries TRBV5-1 and TRBJ1-2; 9 nucleotides agree with TRBD1. This CDR3 has 15 residues. Losses at the gene ends were 0 bases for V and 8 bases for J; bases not matched to a gene: 8. The germline V gene encodes CDR1 SGHRS and CDR2 YFSETQ. DNA for the CDR3: TGCGCCAGCAGCTTGGCTGGGACAGGGACGGGGGGCTACACCTTC. Protein: CASSLAGTGTGGYTF.

This rearrangement joins TRBV6-5 to TRBJ2-7; D gene uncertain. V lost 8 bases to trimming and J lost 0 bases, with 11 bases between them. Germline CDR1 MNHEY, CDR2 SVGAGI. The length of the CDR3 is 13 residues. The CDR3 nucleotides read TGTGCCAGCTCACGGGCTAGCTCCTACGAGCAGTACTTC. Translating it yields CASSRASSYEQYF.

The V gene is TRBV12-5, the J gene TRBJ2-2, with D maybe TRBD2 (6 bases). The CDR3 spans 15 residues. Germline CDR1 LGHNT, CDR2 FRNRAP. V lost 6 bases to trimming and J lost 1 base, with 12 bases between them. CDR3 loop: CASGSGGVNTGELFF. CDR3 nucleotide sequence: TGTGCTAGTGGCTCCGGGGGAGTGAACACCGGGGAGCTGTTTTTT.

This chain links TRBV10-3 with TRBJ1-2; tentative D call: TRBD1 (5 bases). Trimming pared 3 bases from V and 6 bases from J, leaving 14 bases between. The germline V gene encodes CDR1 ENHRY and CDR2 SYGVKD. The CDR3 has 14 residues. The CDR3 sequence is CAISEPTVGDGYTF. The CDR3 DNA is TGTGCCATCAGTGAACCGACAGTTGGGGATGGCTACACCTTC.

This clone was counted a single time. The chain combines TRBV18 with TRBJ1-5; weak D call: TRBD1 (5 bases). Germline CDR1 reads KGHSH; CDR2 reads LQKENI. This CDR3 has 13 amino acids. Deletions cut 5 bases from V and 6 bases from J, with 11 bases between. The CDR3 coding sequence is TGTGCCAGCTCATCAGATCAGGGTCAGCCCCAGCATTTT. Translating it yields CASSSDQGQPQHF.

CDR3 in amino acids: CASSQGVTRYEQYF. DNA for the CDR3: TGTGCCAGCAGCCAAGGGGTAACTAGATACGAGCAGTACTTC. The V call is TRBV4-2, the J call TRBJ2-7, with TRBD2 as a possible D gene (5 bases). The length of the CDR3 is 14 residues. V lost 1 base and J 4 bases, leaving 11 bases between the germline ends. Germline V lookup: CDR1 LGHNA, CDR2 YNFKEQ.

The V and J genes are TRBV28 and TRBJ2-1; TRBD1 or TRBD2 may be the D gene (5 bases each). Trimming cost V 5 bases and J 8 bases, with 22 bases left between them. Germline V gene lookup returns CDR1 MDHEN and CDR2 SYDVKM. CDR3 size: 16 residues. The CDR3 DNA reads TGTGCCAGCAGTCCACCTACGGGGCGCCCCGACGATGAGCAGTTCTTC. Protein sequence: CASSPPTGRPDDEQFF.

The chain is built from TRBV5-4 and TRBJ1-1; maybe TRBD1 (5 bases). Germline V gene lookup returns CDR1 SGHNT and CDR2 YYREEE (reference sequence). V lost 0 bases to trimming and J lost 3 bases, with 12 bases between them. This CDR3 is 15 amino acids long. CDR3 protein: CASSLAGARDTEAFF. The CDR3 DNA sequence: TGTGCCAGCAGCTTGGCCGGGGCGCGGGACACTGAAGCTTTCTTT. The whole variable domain, filled in from reference TRBV5-4 and TRBJ1-1, reads ETGVTQSPTHLIKTRGQQVTLRCSSQSGHNTVSWYQQALGQGPQFIFQYYREEENGRGNFPPRFSGLQFPNYSSELNVNALELDDSALYLCASSLAGARDTEAFFGQGTRLTVV.

The chain carries TRBV6-5 and TRBJ2-1; TRBD2 matches 13 bases. This CDR3 has 16 residues. Losses at the gene ends were 2 bases for V and 6 bases for J; bases not matched to a gene: 4. The V gene's germline CDR1 is MNHEY and CDR2 SVGAGI. CDR3 DNA: TGTGCCAGCAGTTACCCCAGGACTAGCGGGGGCAATGAGCAGTTCTTC. Protein product: CASSYPRTSGGNEQFF.

The chain uses TRBV12-5 and TRBJ2-2, with TRBD1 matching over 7 bases. The germline gives CDR1 LGHNT, CDR2 FRNRAP. The CDR3 runs to 17 residues. Germline trimming cut 5 bases from V and 1 base from J; bases unmatched to any gene: 10. The CDR3 DNA reads TGTGCTAGTGGTCAATTAGACAGGGCCGAGAACACCGGGGAGCTGTTTTTT. Translation: CASGQLDRAENTGELFF.

This sequence joins TRBV30 and TRBJ2-5; 9 bases align to TRBD1. CDR1 is GTSNPN, CDR2 SVGIG, per germline (reference sequence). V was pared by 1 base and J by 5 bases, with 5 bases of the junction left unmatched. The CDR3 contains 14 residues. The chain's CDR3 is CAWSEGQGYETQYF. CDR3 coding DNA: TGTGCCTGGAGTGAAGGACAGGGGTACGAGACCCAGTACTTC. Looking up the rest from reference TRBV30 and TRBJ2-5 gives the full variable domain: SQTIHQWPATLVQPVGSPLSLECTVEGTSNPNLYWYRQAAGRGLQLLFYSVGIGQISSEVPQNLSASRPQDRQFILSSKKLLLSDSGFYLCAWSEGQGYETQYFGPGTRLLVL.

This chain uses TRBV4-3 with TRBJ2-1, with 10 bases identical to TRBD2. The CDR3 sequence is 17 residues long. V lost 0 bases, J lost 3 bases, and 5 bases stayed unmatched. Germline V gene data show CDR1 as LGHNA and CDR2 as YSLEER. The chain's CDR3 is CASSQDIAGGGYNEQFF. As DNA, the CDR3 is TGCGCCAGCAGCCAAGATATAGCGGGAGGTGGCTACAATGAGCAGTTCTTC.

The chain carries TRBV2 and TRBJ2-1, with 7 nucleotides matching TRBD2. The CDR3 is made up of 12 amino acids. Unmatched junction bases numbered 10, after V lost 7 bases and J lost 13 bases. Germline V gene sequence: CDR1 SNHLY, CDR2 FYNNEI. CDR3 region: CASTRFLAVQFF. The DNA for the CDR3 is TGTGCCAGCACCCGATTCCTAGCGGTTCAGTTCTTC. Based on the CDR3 plus reference TRBV2 and TRBJ2-1, the full variable domain is EPEVTQTPSHQVTQMGQEVILRCVPISNHLYFYWYRQILGQKVEFLVSFYNNEISEKSEIFDDQFSVERPDGSNFTLKIRSTKLEDSAMYFCASTRFLAVQFFGPGTRLTVL.

The rearrangement links TRBV28 to TRBJ1-2, with TRBD1 matching over 7 bases. Germline loops: CDR1 MDHEN, CDR2 SYDVKM. After removal of 6 bases from V and 8 bases from J, the junction contained 12 bases not matched to a gene. The CDR3 is 14 residues long. CDR3 in amino acids: CASRNTGQADGYTF. As DNA, the CDR3 is TGTGCCAGCAGAAATACTGGACAGGCGGACGGCTACACCTTC.

This chain joins TRBV7-3 and TRBJ2-1, with 8 bases lining up with TRBD1. CDR1 and CDR2 from the germline V gene are SGHTA and FQGTGA. This CDR3 has 13 amino acids. V trimming: 5 bases; J trimming: 7 bases; junction bases outside the gene matches: 4. The CDR3 spells CASSLDRDNEQFF. As DNA, the CDR3 is TGTGCCAGCAGCCTGGACAGGGATAATGAGCAGTTCTTC. Full variable domain (missing parts from reference TRBV7-3 and TRBJ2-1): GAGVSQTPSNKVTEKGKYVELRCDPISGHTALYWYRQSLGQGPEFLIYFQGTGAADDSGLPNDRFFAVRPEGSVSTLKIQRTERGDSAVYLCASSLDRDNEQFFGPGTRLTVL.

As for this clone: Mismatch with germline at one junction end may stem from a read error. The chain has TRBV28 and TRBJ2-7; D is perhaps TRBD1 (5 bases). Germline V CDR1 and CDR2: MDHEN, SYDVKM. CDR3 length: 12 residues. The CDR3 is CASSLSSPGLHF. DNA for the CDR3: TGTGCCAGCAGTTTATCGTCTCCAGGGCTTCACTTC.

The rearrangement uses TRBV28 and TRBJ2-7, with TRBD2 matching 8 bases. The J segment lost 3 bases and the V segment lost 4 bases, leaving 11 bases of the junction unmatched. Germline values: CDR1 MDHEN, CDR2 SYDVKM. The CDR3 loop spans 16 amino acids. CDR3 protein: CASSSPSGRGGYEQYF. In nucleotides, the CDR3 is TGTGCCAGCAGTTCCCCAAGCGGGAGAGGGGGCTACGAGCAGTACTTC.

A single count supports this clone. The rearrangement joins TRBV5-4 to TRBJ2-2; 8 bases agree with TRBD2. The CDR3 runs 17 residues. With V trimmed by 4 bases and J by 0 bases, 8 bases remained unmatched. Germline V lookup: CDR1 SGHNT, CDR2 YYREEE (reference sequence). The CDR3 loop is CASSNSPGLANTGELFF. CDR3 DNA: TGTGCCAGCAGCAATTCACCGGGACTAGCGAACACCGGGGAGCTGTTTTTT.

This chain connects TRBV14 to TRBJ2-5, with TRBD2 matching over 7 bases. Germline V gene lookup returns CDR1 SGHDN and CDR2 FVKESK. The length of the CDR3 is 14 residues. Unmatched junction bases numbered 6, after V lost 5 bases and J lost 3 bases. Here the CDR3 reads CASSSRRGEETQYF. CDR3 DNA: TGTGCCAGCAGCTCACGCCGGGGGGAAGAGACCCAGTACTTC. The entire variable domain, with the rest obtained from reference TRBV14 and TRBJ2-5, is as follows: EAGVTQFPSHSVIEKGQTVTLRCDPISGHDNLYWYRRVMGKEIKFLLHFVKESKQDESGMPNNRFLAERTGGTYSTLKVQPAELEDSGVYFCASSSRRGEETQYFGPGTRLLVL.

The chain has TRBV11-2 and TRBJ1-4; no definite D call. This CDR3 is built from 13 residues. CDR1 is SGHAT and CDR2 is FQNNGV in the germline V gene. V was cut by 4 bases and J by 8 bases, with 11 bases left in between. In DNA, the CDR3 is TGTGCCAGCAGCTCCTACATCGGGGAAAAACTGTTTTTT. Its translation is CASSSYIGEKLFF.

The J gene is TRBJ2-1, the V gene TRBV28; 7 positions match TRBD2. The germline gives CDR1 MDHEN, CDR2 SYDVKM. The CDR3 runs 15 residues. V gave up 5 bases and J gave up 9 bases; unmatched junction bases: 13. The CDR3 DNA is TGTGCCAGCAGTACACCTCAGCGGGGTATGGGTGAGCAGTTCTTC. It yields the protein CASSTPQRGMGEQFF.

The chain couples TRBV7-6 to TRBJ1-3; TRBD1 aligns across 7 bases. Germline values: CDR1 SGHVS, CDR2 FNYEAQ. The CDR3 sequence is 15 residues long. V shed 5 bases, J shed 0 bases, and the junction held 4 bases outside the gene matches. The CDR3 is CASSLDRTSGNTIYF. The CDR3 bases are TGTGCCAGCAGCCTGGACAGGACCTCTGGAAACACCATATATTTT.